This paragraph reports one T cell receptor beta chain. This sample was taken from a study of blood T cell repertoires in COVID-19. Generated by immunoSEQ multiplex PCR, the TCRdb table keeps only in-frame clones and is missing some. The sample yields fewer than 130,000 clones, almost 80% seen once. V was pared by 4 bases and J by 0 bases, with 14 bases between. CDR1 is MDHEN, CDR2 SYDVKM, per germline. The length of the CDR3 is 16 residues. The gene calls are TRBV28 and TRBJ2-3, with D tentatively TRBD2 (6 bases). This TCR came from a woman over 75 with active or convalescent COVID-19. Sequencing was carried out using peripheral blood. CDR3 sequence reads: CASSYRWGRSTDTQYF. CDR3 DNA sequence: TGTGCCAGCAGTTATCGTTGGGGGAGGAGCACAGATACGCAGTATTTT.